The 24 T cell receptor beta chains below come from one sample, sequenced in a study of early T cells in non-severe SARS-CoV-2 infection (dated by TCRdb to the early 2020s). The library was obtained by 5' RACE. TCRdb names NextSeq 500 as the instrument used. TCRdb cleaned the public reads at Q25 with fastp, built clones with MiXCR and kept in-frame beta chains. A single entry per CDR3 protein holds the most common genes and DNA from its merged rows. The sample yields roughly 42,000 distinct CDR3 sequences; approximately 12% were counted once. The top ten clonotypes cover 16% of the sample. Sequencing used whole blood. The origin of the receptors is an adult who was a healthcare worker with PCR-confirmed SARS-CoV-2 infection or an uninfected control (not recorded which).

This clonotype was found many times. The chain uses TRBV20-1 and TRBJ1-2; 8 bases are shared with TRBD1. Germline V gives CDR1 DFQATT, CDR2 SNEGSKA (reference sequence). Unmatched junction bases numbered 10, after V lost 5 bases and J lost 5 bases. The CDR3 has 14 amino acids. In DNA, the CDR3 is TGCAGTGCTGACCCCAGGACAGGGCCTTATGGCTACACCTTC. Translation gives CSADPRTGPYGYTF.

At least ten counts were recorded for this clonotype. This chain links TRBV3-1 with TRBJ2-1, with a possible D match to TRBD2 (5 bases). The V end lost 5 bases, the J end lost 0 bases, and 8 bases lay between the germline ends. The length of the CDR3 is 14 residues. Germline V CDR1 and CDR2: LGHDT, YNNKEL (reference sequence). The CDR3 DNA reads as TGTGCCAGCAGCTTCCGGGGCTCCTACAATGAGCAGTTCTTC. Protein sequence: CASSFRGSYNEQFF.

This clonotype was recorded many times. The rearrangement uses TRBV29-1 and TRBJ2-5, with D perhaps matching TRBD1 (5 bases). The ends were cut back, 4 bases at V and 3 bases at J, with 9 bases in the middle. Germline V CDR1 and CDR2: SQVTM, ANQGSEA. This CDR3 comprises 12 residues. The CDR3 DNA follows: TGCAGCGTTGTTCGACAGAAAGAGACCCAGTACTTC. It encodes CSVVRQKETQYF.

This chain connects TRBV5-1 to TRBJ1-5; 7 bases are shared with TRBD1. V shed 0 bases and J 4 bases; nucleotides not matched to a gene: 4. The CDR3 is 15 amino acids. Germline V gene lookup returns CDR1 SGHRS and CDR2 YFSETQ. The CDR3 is CASSLVAGGNQPQHF. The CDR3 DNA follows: TGCGCCAGCAGCTTGGTGGCAGGGGGTAATCAGCCCCAGCATTTT.

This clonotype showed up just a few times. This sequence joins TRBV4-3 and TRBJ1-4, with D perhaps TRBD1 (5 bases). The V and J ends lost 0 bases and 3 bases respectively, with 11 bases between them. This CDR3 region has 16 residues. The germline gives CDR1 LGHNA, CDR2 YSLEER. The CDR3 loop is CASSQDSTGANEKLFF. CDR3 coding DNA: TGCGCCAGCAGCCAAGACAGCACGGGGGCTAATGAAAAACTGTTTTTT.

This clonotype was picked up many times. The CDR3 here is CASSRGGTSFEQFF. The DNA of the CDR3 is TGTGCCAGCAGCCGGGGTGGTACCTCGTTTGAGCAGTTCTTC. The rearrangement uses TRBV11-2 and TRBJ2-1, with a weak D call TRBD2 (5 bases). CDR1 is SGHAT and CDR2 is FQNNGV in the germline V gene. Trimming pared 5 bases from V and 9 bases from J, leaving 17 bases between. The CDR3 is 14 amino acids.

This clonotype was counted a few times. This CDR3 reads CASSLIAGEKIETQYF. Here the CDR3 DNA reads TGTGCCAGCAGTTTAATAGCCGGGGAGAAAATAGAGACCCAGTACTTC. The rearrangement joins TRBV28 to TRBJ2-5, with D perhaps TRBD2 (5 bases). This CDR3 spans 16 amino acids. Germline V gene lookup returns CDR1 MDHEN and CDR2 SYDVKM. Trimming removed 2 bases from V and 4 bases from J, with 17 bases in between.

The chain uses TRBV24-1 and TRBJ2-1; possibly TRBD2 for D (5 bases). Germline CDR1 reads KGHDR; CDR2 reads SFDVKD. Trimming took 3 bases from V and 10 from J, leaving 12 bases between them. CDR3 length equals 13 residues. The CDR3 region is CATSDPSRREQFF. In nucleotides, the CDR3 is TGTGCCACCAGTGATCCGTCGAGGAGGGAGCAGTTCTTC.

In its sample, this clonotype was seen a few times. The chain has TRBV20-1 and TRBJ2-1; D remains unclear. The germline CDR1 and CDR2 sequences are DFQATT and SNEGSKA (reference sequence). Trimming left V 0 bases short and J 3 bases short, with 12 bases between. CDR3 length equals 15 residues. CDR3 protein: CSARDQKRRYNEQFF. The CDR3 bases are TGCAGTGCTAGAGATCAAAAGAGACGCTACAATGAGCAGTTCTTC.

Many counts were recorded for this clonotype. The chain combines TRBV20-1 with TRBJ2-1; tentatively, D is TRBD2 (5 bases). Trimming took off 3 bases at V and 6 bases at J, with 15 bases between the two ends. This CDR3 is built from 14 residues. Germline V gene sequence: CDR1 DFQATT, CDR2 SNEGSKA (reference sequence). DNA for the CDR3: TGCAGTGCTAGCCCCACTAGATATTTCAATGAGCAGTTCTTC. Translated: CSASPTRYFNEQFF.

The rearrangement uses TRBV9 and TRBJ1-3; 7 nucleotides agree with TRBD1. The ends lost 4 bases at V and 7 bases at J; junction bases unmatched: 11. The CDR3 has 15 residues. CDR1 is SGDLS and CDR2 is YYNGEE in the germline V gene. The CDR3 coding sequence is TGTGCCAGCAGCTCCTCGGACAGGAATTGGAACACCATATATTTT. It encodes CASSSSDRNWNTIYF. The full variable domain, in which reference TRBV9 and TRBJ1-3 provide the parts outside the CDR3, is DSGVTQTPKHLITATGQRVTLRCSPRSGDLSVYWYQQSLDQGLQFLIQYYNGEERAKGNILERFSAQQFPDLHSELNLSSLELGDSALYFCASSSSDRNWNTIYFGEGSWLTVV.

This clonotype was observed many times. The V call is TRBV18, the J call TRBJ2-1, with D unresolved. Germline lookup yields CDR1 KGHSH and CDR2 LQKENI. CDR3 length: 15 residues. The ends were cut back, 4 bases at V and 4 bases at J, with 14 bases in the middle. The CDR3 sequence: CASSLGGFGYNEQFF. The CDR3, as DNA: TGTGCCAGCTCACTCGGTGGCTTCGGATACAATGAGCAGTTCTTC.

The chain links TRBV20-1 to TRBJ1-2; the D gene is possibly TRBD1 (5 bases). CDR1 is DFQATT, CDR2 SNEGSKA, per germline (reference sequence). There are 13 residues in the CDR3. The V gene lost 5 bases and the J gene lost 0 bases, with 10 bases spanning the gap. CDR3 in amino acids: CSAPGPTNYGYTF. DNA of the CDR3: TGCAGTGCTCCGGGGCCAACTAACTATGGCTACACCTTC.

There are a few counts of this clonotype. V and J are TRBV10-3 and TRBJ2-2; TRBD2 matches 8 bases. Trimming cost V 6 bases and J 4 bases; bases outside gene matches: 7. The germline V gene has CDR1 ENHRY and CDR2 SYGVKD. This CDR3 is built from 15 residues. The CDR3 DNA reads TGTGCCATCAGCTTGGGACTAGGGTTCACCGGGGAGCTGTTTTTT. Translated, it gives CAISLGLGFTGELFF.

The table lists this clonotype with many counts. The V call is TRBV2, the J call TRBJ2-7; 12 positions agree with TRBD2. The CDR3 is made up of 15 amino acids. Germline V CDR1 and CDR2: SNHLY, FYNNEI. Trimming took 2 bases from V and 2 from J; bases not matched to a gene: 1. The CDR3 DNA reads TGTGCCAGCAGTGAATCTAGCGGGAGGGCCTACGAGCAGTACTTC. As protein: CASSESSGRAYEQYF.

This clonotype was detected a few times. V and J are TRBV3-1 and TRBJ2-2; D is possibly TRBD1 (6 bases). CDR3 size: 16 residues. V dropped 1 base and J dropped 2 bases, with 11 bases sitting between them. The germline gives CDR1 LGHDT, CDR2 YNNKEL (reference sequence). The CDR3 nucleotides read TGTGCCAGCAGCCAAGGTTTCAGGGGAAACACCGGGGAGCTGTTTTTT. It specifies CASSQGFRGNTGELFF.

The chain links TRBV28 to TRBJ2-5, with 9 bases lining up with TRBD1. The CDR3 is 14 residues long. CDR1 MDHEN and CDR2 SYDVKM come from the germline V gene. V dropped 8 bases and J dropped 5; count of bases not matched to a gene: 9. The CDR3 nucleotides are TGTGCCAGCGCCGGGACAGGGACAATGGAGACCCAGTACTTC. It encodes CASAGTGTMETQYF.

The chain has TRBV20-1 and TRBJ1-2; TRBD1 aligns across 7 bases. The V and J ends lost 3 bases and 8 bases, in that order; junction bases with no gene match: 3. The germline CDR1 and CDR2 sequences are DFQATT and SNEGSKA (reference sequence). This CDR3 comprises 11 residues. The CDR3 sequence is CSARGQPGYTF. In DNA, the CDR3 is TGCAGTGCTAGGGGACAGCCAGGCTACACCTTC.

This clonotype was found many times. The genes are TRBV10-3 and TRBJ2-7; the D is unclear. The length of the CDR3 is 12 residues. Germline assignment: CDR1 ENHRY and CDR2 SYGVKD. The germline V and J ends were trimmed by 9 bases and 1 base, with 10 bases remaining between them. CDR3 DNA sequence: TGTGCCATTTCGGGTGGATCCTACGAGCAGTACTTC. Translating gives CAISGGSYEQYF.

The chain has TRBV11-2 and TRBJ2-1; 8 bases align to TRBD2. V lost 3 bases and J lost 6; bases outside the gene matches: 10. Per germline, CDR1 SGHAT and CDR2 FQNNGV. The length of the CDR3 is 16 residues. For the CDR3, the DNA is TGTGCCAGCAGCTTGTTCGGGAGGGCCATTCTCAATGAGCAGTTCTTC. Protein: CASSLFGRAILNEQFF.

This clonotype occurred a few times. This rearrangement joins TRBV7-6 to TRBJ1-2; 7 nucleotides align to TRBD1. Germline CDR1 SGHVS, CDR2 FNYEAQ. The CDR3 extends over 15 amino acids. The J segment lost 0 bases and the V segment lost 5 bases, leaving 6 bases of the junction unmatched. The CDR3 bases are TGTGCCAGCAGCAGACAGGGTCCAGCTAACTATGGCTACACCTTC. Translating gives CASSRQGPANYGYTF.

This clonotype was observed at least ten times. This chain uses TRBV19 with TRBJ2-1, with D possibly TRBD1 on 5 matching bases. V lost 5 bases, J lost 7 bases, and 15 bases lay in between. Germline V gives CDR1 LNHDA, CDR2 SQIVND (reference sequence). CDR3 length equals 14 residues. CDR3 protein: CASSSVQGGNEQFF. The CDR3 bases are TGTGCCAGTAGTTCGGTGCAGGGTGGAAATGAGCAGTTCTTC.

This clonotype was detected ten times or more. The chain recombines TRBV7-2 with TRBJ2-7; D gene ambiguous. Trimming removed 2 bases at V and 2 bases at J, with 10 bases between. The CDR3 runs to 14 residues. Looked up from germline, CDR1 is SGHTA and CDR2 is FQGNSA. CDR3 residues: CASSLSSTTYEQYF. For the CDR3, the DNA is TGTGCCAGCAGCTTATCCTCGACCACCTACGAGCAGTACTTC.

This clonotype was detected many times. The CDR3 is CAISEDRGGGNQPQHF. For the CDR3, the DNA is TGTGCCATCAGTGAGGACAGGGGTGGGGGCAATCAGCCCCAGCATTTT. This chain links TRBV10-3 with TRBJ1-5, with 8 positions matching TRBD1. The germline V gene has CDR1 ENHRY and CDR2 SYGVKD. CDR3 length equals 16 residues. The V gene end was trimmed by 2 bases and the J gene end by 2 bases; junction bases not matched to a gene: 5.